This entry describes one TCR beta chain. A few counts support this clone. The antigen it binds to is not known. The input lacks base qualities; no much larger clone sits a single base away. Collaborating institutions collected whole blood in K2EDTA tubes following their own protocols. Collaborator samples were shipped for TCRbeta analysis as frozen whole blood, isolated PBMCs, or DNA extracted from either sample type. This sample is drawn from a study of blood T cell repertoires in COVID-19 (dated by TCRdb to the early 2020s). A note on the overall study: The collaborator samples originated in the United States, Italy and Spain and spanned the acute and convalescent phases of COVID-19. Where available, HLA class I and class II types were taken from metadata supplied by the sample provider and were not determined by assay-based typing. Subjects who had been exposed to COVID-19, were actively infected with it, or had recovered from it provided the deeply sampled blood TCRbeta repertoires that made up the dataset. A freely available public database, intended as a resource for researchers studying the immune response to SARS-CoV-2, is where the repertoires were released. The samples were drawn from the first 160 participants of the ongoing ImmuneRACE study and from some 1,300 subjects provided by 6 global collaborators. Sample metadata almost always included a de-identified subject ID, COVID-19 status, age in years and sex. The prospective study material was composed of cDNA or gDNA derived from T cells, B-cell-depleted T cells, or PBMCs.

The immunoSEQ Assay, a bias-controlled multiplex PCR, was used to amplify TCRbeta CDR3 regions from genomic DNA. As for how the authors treated the data: Within the assay, amplification of reference gene primers was used to estimate how many nucleated cells each sample contained. To quantify the absolute abundance of each unique TCRbeta CDR3 rearrangement, sequence reads were collapsed and filtered. For each sample, productive Simpson clonality was calculated as the square root of Simpson's diversity index over productive rearrangements. TCRdb limited this immuneACCESS table to in-frame rearrangements with V and J called. A share of clones is missing; checked studies link under half to unresolved V genes, and the rest is unexplained. V, J and clone size reflect that table, while D and trimming were determined from the DNA. The sample table contains approximately 190,000 clones; only one count was recorded for roughly three quarters of them. The ten largest clones capture approximately 15% of the sample.

What the research found in general, with its limitations: Clinical and demographic metadata were provided uncurated, with the amount varying by source and participant.

Material for sequencing was peripheral blood. The clonotype comes from a man between 60 and 75 years old with active or convalescent COVID-19.

The CDR3: CASSYSTGEPLHF. The base sequence is TGTGCCAGCAGTTACTCTACGGGAGAACCCCTCCACTTT. The chain is assembled from TRBV6-6 and TRBJ1-6; a confident D gene designation cannot be given. Relative to germline, V is 0 bases shorter and J is 12 bases shorter, with 9 bases between their ends. The CDR3, cysteine through phenylalanine, is 13 amino acids long. Here the CDR3 DNA is all that survives: 39 bases in frame from base 1. The germline V gene (reference sequence) specifies MNHNY as CDR1 and SVGAGI as CDR2.